This entry is about one T cell receptor (beta chain). Its specificity is not known. It is likely a read error, because the conserved phenylalanine at the end of the CDR3 is missing. The record originates from a study of glioma-infiltrating T cells. Study-level points and caveats: Tissue and blood shared very few CDR3 sequences. Non-neoplastic patients had below-expected tissue-blood divergence, while all gliomas exceeded expectation.

Using RNA template, CDR3s of TCR alpha and beta were amplified with iRepertoire arm-PCR. Tissue mRNA or PBMC total RNA, about 85-400 ng, went into one-step reverse transcription and amplification. A single record per CDR3 protein comes from TCRdb applying MiXCR to the multiplex PCR reads. The table shows about 180,000 distinct CDR3 sequences, with around 42% occurring only once. This CDR3 has 17 residues. Germline trimming cut 4 bases from V and 3 bases from J; bases unmatched to any gene: 13. Germline CDR1 DFQATT, CDR2 SNEGSKA (reference sequence). The clonotype originates from a human donor with low-grade glioma or glioblastoma, undergoing nonglioma brain surgery, or in good health (not recorded which). The chain has TRBV20-1 and TRBJ2-7; 12 bases are shared with TRBD1. The sequenced material came from glioma tissue, nonneoplastic brain tissue, or PBMCs (not recorded which). In nucleotides, the CDR3 is TGCAGTGCTACGGGGGACAGGGGGCTCCGGGAGCTCTACGAGCAGTACTTG. Translation gives CSATGDRGLRELYEQYL.